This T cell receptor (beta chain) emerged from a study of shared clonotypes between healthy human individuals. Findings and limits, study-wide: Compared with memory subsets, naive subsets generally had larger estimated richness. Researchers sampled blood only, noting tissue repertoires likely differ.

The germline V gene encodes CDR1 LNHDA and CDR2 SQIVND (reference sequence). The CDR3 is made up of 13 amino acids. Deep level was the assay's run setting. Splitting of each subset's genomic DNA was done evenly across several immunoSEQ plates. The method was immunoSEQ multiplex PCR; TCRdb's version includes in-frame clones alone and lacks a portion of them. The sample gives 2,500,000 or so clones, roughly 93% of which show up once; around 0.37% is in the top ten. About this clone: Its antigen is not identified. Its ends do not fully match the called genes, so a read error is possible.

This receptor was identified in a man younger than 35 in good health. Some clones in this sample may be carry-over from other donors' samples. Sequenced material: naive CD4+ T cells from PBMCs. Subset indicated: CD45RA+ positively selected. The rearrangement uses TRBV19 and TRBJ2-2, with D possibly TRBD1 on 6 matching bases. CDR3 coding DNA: TGTGCCGGTAGTAGTTACAGGGCCGGGGAGCTGTTTTTT. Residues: CAGSSYRAGELFF.